Listed below are T cell receptor beta chains from one sample, sequenced in a study of blood T cell repertoires in COVID-19. This table comes from immunoSEQ multiplex PCR, and its TCRdb copy is limited to in-frame clones, with some not included. The sample has 100,000 to 150,000 clones; more than 80% are singletons. Sequencing was carried out using peripheral blood. The receptors derive from a woman aged 55-75 years with acute or convalescent COVID-19. The CDR3 runs from the conserved cysteine through the conserved F or W. The D gene is left open where the match is weak. Expanded clones are given a class, and other clones once, few, many or no size at all.

D gene: NA
J gene: TRBJ2-1
V gene: TRBV24-1
clone size: once
CDR3 protein: CATSDFAAVGYNEQFF
CDR3 DNA: TGTGCCACCAGTGATTTTGCGGCAGTAGGCTACAATGAGCAGTTCTTC

D gene: NA
J gene: TRBJ1-1
V gene: TRBV23-1
clone size: few
CDR3 protein: CASSKPGHLNTEAFF
CDR3 DNA: TGCGCCAGCAGTAAACCGGGACACCTGAACACTGAAGCTTTCTTT

D gene: TRBD1
J gene: TRBJ1-5
V gene: TRBV7-3
clone size: NA
CDR3 protein: CASSLRGQGKGSNQPQHF
CDR3 DNA: TGTGCCAGCAGCTTACGGGGACAGGGCAAGGGTAGCAATCAGCCCCAGCATTTT

D gene: TRBD1
J gene: TRBJ1-2
V gene: TRBV2
clone size: few
CDR3 protein: CASTRQGARGYTF
CDR3 DNA: TGTGCCAGCACTAGACAGGGGGCTAGGGGCTACACCTTC

D gene: NA
J gene: TRBJ2-2
V gene: TRBV3-1/TRBV3-2
clone size: NA
CDR3 protein: CASRDFTNTGELFF
CDR3 DNA: TGTGCCAGCCGGGACTTTACGAACACCGGGGAGCTGTTTTTT

D gene: NA
J gene: TRBJ1-1
V gene: TRBV5-1
clone size: NA
CDR3 protein: CASSSGWGATEAFF
CDR3 DNA: TGCGCCAGCAGCTCGGGTTGGGGCGCCACTGAAGCTTTCTTT

D gene: NA
J gene: TRBJ2-5
V gene: TRBV7-8
clone size: NA
CDR3 protein: CASSLTGGRQETQYF
CDR3 DNA: TGTGCCAGCAGCTTGACCGGGGGTAGGCAAGAGACCCAGTACTTC

D gene: TRBD1
J gene: TRBJ2-3
V gene: TRBV10-1
clone size: NA
CDR3 protein: CASSSGQGPFTDTQYF
CDR3 DNA: TGCGCCAGCAGCTCCGGACAGGGGCCATTCACAGATACGCAGTATTTT

D gene: NA
J gene: TRBJ1-5
V gene: TRBV2
clone size: few
CDR3 protein: CASSVEREAQPQHF
CDR3 DNA: TGTGCCAGCAGTGTGGAACGGGAGGCCCAGCCCCAGCATTTT

D gene: TRBD1
J gene: TRBJ1-2
V gene: TRBV6-6
clone size: once
CDR3 protein: CASRGLGQGYGYTF
CDR3 DNA: TGTGCCAGCAGGGGGTTGGGACAGGGATATGGCTACACCTTC

D gene: NA
J gene: TRBJ2-5
V gene: TRBV6-5
clone size: NA
CDR3 protein: CASSYSTEIETQYF
CDR3 DNA: TGTGCCAGCAGTTACTCGACAGAAATAGAGACCCAGTACTTC

D gene: NA
J gene: TRBJ1-5
V gene: TRBV7-8
clone size: NA
CDR3 protein: CASSLQAGVGNQPQHF
CDR3 DNA: TGTGCCAGCAGCTTACAGGCAGGGGTCGGCAATCAGCCCCAGCATTTT

D gene: NA
J gene: TRBJ2-3
V gene: TRBV11-2
clone size: NA
CDR3 protein: CASSLVGGQDTQYF
CDR3 DNA: TGTGCCAGCAGCTTAGTAGGCGGTCAGGATACGCAGTATTTT

D gene: TRBD1
J gene: TRBJ2-3
V gene: TRBV5-6
clone size: NA
CDR3 protein: CASSPTSGTDTDTQYF
CDR3 DNA: TGTGCCAGCAGCCCTACCTCCGGGACAGACACAGATACGCAGTATTTT

D gene: TRBD1
J gene: TRBJ1-2
V gene: TRBV2
clone size: NA
CDR3 protein: CASRMETGSYTF
CDR3 DNA: TGTGCCAGCAGGATGGAGACAGGGAGCTACACCTTC

D gene: NA
J gene: TRBJ1-1
V gene: TRBV20-1
clone size: once
CDR3 protein: CSASRGTEAFF
CDR3 DNA: TGCAGTGCTAGTCGGGGGACTGAAGCTTTCTTT

D gene: TRBD1
J gene: TRBJ2-1
V gene: TRBV30
clone size: NA
CDR3 protein: CAWRRRDSLDNEQFF
CDR3 DNA: TGTGCCTGGAGACGCCGGGACAGCCTAGACAATGAGCAGTTCTTC

D gene: NA
J gene: TRBJ1-1
V gene: TRBV9
clone size: NA
CDR3 protein: CASSVSGVNTEAFF
CDR3 DNA: TGTGCCAGCAGCGTATCAGGGGTGAACACTGAAGCTTTCTTT

D gene: NA
J gene: TRBJ1-1
V gene: TRBV7-2
clone size: NA
CDR3 protein: CASSLLLIYGAEAFF
CDR3 DNA: TGTGCCAGCAGCTTGCTCCTCATCTACGGGGCTGAAGCTTTCTTT

D gene: NA
J gene: TRBJ2-4
V gene: TRBV5-1
clone size: NA
CDR3 protein: CASSLFPGKNIQYF
CDR3 DNA: TGCGCCAGCAGCTTGTTCCCAGGCAAAAACATTCAGTACTTC

D gene: TRBD1
J gene: TRBJ1-2
V gene: TRBV20-1
clone size: NA
CDR3 protein: CSVDRVYGYTF
CDR3 DNA: TGCAGTGTTGACAGGGTTTATGGCTACACCTTC

D gene: NA
J gene: TRBJ1-5
V gene: TRBV7-8
clone size: few
CDR3 protein: CASSLSPRPGSNQPQHF
CDR3 DNA: TGTGCCAGCAGCTTATCCCCCCGGCCCGGGAGCAATCAGCCCCAGCATTTT

D gene: NA
J gene: TRBJ2-2
V gene: TRBV6-5
clone size: NA
CDR3 protein: CASSSHRNTGELFF
CDR3 DNA: TGTGCCAGCAGTTCTCACAGGAACACCGGGGAGCTGTTTTTT

D gene: NA
J gene: TRBJ1-1
V gene: TRBV6-5
clone size: NA
CDR3 protein: CASRPSLGGNTEAFF
CDR3 DNA: TGTGCCAGCAGGCCCTCCCTTGGAGGGAACACTGAAGCTTTCTTT

D gene: TRBD1
J gene: TRBJ2-3
V gene: TRBV6-2/TRBV6-3
clone size: NA
CDR3 protein: CASSSQDRGHRDTQYF
CDR3 DNA: TGTGCCAGCAGTTCACAGGACAGGGGGCATAGAGATACGCAGTATTTT

D gene: TRBD1
J gene: TRBJ1-2
V gene: TRBV6-5
clone size: NA
CDR3 protein: CASTYGTGVGYTF
CDR3 DNA: TGTGCCAGCACATACGGGACAGGGGTAGGCTACACCTTC

D gene: TRBD2
J gene: TRBJ2-3
V gene: TRBV7-9
clone size: NA
CDR3 protein: CASSRPGLRRTDTQYF
CDR3 DNA: TGTGCCAGCAGCCGGCCGGGACTAAGGCGCACAGATACGCAGTATTTT

D gene: TRBD1
J gene: TRBJ1-4
V gene: TRBV5-4
clone size: once
CDR3 protein: CASFDRGGTNEKLFF
CDR3 DNA: TGTGCCAGCTTCGACAGGGGGGGAACTAATGAAAAACTGTTTTTT

D gene: NA
J gene: TRBJ1-6
V gene: TRBV5-5
clone size: NA
CDR3 protein: CASSLALRGNSPLHF
CDR3 DNA: TGTGCCAGCAGCTTGGCCCTGAGGGGGAATTCACCCCTCCACTTT

D gene: NA
J gene: TRBJ2-2
V gene: TRBV14
clone size: once
CDR3 protein: CASSLSGFGELFF
CDR3 DNA: TGTGCCAGCAGCCTATCGGGGTTCGGGGAGCTGTTTTTT

D gene: TRBD1
J gene: TRBJ1-2
V gene: TRBV30
clone size: medium-sized
CDR3 protein: CAWSVRDSWVGGYTF
CDR3 DNA: TGTGCCTGGAGTGTACGGGACAGTTGGGTCGGTGGCTACACCTTC

D gene: NA
J gene: TRBJ1-2
V gene: TRBV9
clone size: once
CDR3 protein: CASRGTGGGYTF
CDR3 DNA: TGTGCCAGCAGGGGGACCGGGGGTGGCTACACCTTC

D gene: NA
J gene: TRBJ2-5
V gene: TRBV11-1
clone size: NA
CDR3 protein: CASSLRQGQETQYF
CDR3 DNA: TGTGCCAGCAGCTTAAGGCAGGGACAAGAGACCCAGTACTTC

D gene: TRBD1
J gene: TRBJ1-5
V gene: TRBV7-2
clone size: NA
CDR3 protein: CASSGGGQPQHF
CDR3 DNA: TGTGCCAGCAGCGGAGGGGGCCAGCCCCAGCATTTT

D gene: NA
J gene: TRBJ1-2
V gene: TRBV24-1
clone size: NA
CDR3 protein: CATSDLRRVDGYTF
CDR3 DNA: TGTGCCACCAGTGATTTGAGAAGAGTTGATGGCTACACCTTC

D gene: NA
J gene: TRBJ2-7
V gene: TRBV2
clone size: NA
CDR3 protein: CASSAGQITIYEQYF
CDR3 DNA: TGTGCCAGCAGTGCAGGACAGATTACGATCTACGAGCAGTACTTC

D gene: NA
J gene: TRBJ2-2
V gene: TRBV5-1
clone size: NA
CDR3 protein: CASSLPGANTGELFF
CDR3 DNA: TGCGCCAGCAGCTTGCCAGGGGCGAACACCGGGGAGCTGTTTTTT

D gene: NA
J gene: TRBJ1-1
V gene: TRBV3-1/TRBV3-2
clone size: NA
CDR3 protein: CASSQGWRSLDRAEAFF
CDR3 DNA: TGTGCCAGCAGCCAGGGTTGGCGTAGCCTAGACCGAGCTGAAGCTTTCTTT

D gene: TRBD1
J gene: TRBJ1-2
V gene: TRBV12-3/TRBV12-4
clone size: NA
CDR3 protein: CASSSGQGGGYTF
CDR3 DNA: TGTGCCAGCAGTTCCGGACAGGGTGGTGGCTACACCTTC

D gene: NA
J gene: TRBJ1-4
V gene: TRBV25-1
clone size: once
CDR3 protein: CASSAPRGRNEKLFF
CDR3 DNA: TGTGCCAGCAGTGCACCGCGGGGGAGGAACGAAAAACTGTTTTTT

D gene: NA
J gene: TRBJ1-6
V gene: TRBV19
clone size: once
CDR3 protein: CATTREGYNSPLHF
CDR3 DNA: TGTGCCACAACGAGGGAGGGCTATAATTCACCCCTCCACTTT

D gene: NA
J gene: TRBJ1-1
V gene: TRBV5-4
clone size: NA
CDR3 protein: CASSGQRGMNTEAFF
CDR3 DNA: TGTGCCAGCAGCGGGCAGCGAGGGATGAACACTGAAGCTTTCTTT

D gene: TRBD1
J gene: TRBJ1-4
V gene: TRBV29-1
clone size: NA
CDR3 protein: CSVGVDRGSVKLFF
CDR3 DNA: TGCAGCGTTGGTGTGGACAGGGGTAGTGTAAAACTGTTTTTT

D gene: NA
J gene: TRBJ1-1
V gene: TRBV10-2
clone size: NA
CDR3 protein: CASRSGQENTEAFF
CDR3 DNA: TGCGCCAGCCGTAGTGGCCAGGAGAACACTGAAGCTTTCTTT

D gene: NA
J gene: TRBJ1-1
V gene: TRBV10-1
clone size: once
CDR3 protein: CASRRDKTNTEAFF
CDR3 DNA: TGCGCCAGCAGAAGGGACAAAACGAACACTGAAGCTTTCTTT

D gene: NA
J gene: TRBJ1-1
V gene: TRBV18
clone size: NA
CDR3 protein: CASSPGVTEAFF
CDR3 DNA: TGTGCCAGCTCACCCGGTGTCACTGAAGCTTTCTTT

D gene: TRBD1
J gene: TRBJ2-7
V gene: TRBV5-4
clone size: NA
CDR3 protein: CASSLTGDEQYF
CDR3 DNA: TGTGCCAGCAGCCTTACAGGGGACGAGCAGTACTTC

D gene: NA
J gene: TRBJ2-5
V gene: TRBV5-5
clone size: NA
CDR3 protein: CASSTGQYSQETQYF
CDR3 DNA: TGTGCCAGCAGTACCGGACAGTACTCCCAAGAGACCCAGTACTTC

D gene: TRBD1
J gene: TRBJ1-2
V gene: TRBV2
clone size: NA
CDR3 protein: CASIKTGSSSYTF
CDR3 DNA: TGTGCCAGCATTAAGACAGGGTCTTCGAGCTACACCTTC

D gene: TRBD1
J gene: TRBJ2-1
V gene: TRBV7-9
clone size: NA
CDR3 protein: CASSLQGAFYNEQFF
CDR3 DNA: TGTGCCAGCAGCTTACAGGGGGCTTTCTACAATGAGCAGTTCTTC

D gene: NA
J gene: TRBJ1-1
V gene: TRBV6-5
clone size: NA
CDR3 protein: CASSYTGGKAFF
CDR3 DNA: TGTGCCAGCAGTTATACTGGAGGGAAAGCTTTCTTT

D gene: TRBD2
J gene: TRBJ2-3
V gene: TRBV6-5
clone size: NA
CDR3 protein: CASSHGLAGTDTQYF
CDR3 DNA: TGTGCCAGCAGCCACGGACTAGCGGGCACAGATACGCAGTATTTT